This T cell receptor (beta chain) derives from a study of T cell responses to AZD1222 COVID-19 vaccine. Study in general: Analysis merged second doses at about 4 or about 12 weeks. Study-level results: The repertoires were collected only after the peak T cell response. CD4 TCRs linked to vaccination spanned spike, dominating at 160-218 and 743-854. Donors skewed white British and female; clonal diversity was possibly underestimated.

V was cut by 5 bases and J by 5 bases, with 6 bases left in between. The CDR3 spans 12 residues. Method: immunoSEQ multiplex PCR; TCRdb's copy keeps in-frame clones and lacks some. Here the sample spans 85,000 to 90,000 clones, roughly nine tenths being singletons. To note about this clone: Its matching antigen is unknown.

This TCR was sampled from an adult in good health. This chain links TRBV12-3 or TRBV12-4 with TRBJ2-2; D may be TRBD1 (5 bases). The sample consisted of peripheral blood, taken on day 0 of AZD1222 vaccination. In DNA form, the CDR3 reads TGTGCCAGCAGTAAGGGGACCGGGGAGCTGTTTTTT. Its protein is CASSKGTGELFF.